This TCR beta chain was obtained from a study of cytomegalovirus exposure and HLA in healthy donors. Study information: Genotyping of roughly 400 donors showed that over 65% belonged to the Caucasian-associated ancestry cluster.

Details on this clone: Its antigen is unknown.

The CDR3 runs 15 residues. The V gene lost 4 bases and the J gene lost 2 bases, with 13 bases spanning the gap. Looked up from germline, CDR1 is SGHRS and CDR2 is YFSETQ. Primers for the PCR totalled 60 Vbeta and 13 Jbeta. Only in-frame clones appear in the TCRdb table, and some are missing; sequencing was by immunoSEQ multiplex PCR. Recorded here are about 160,000 clones; the top ten clones represent about 2%. Study results and limitations: Some V segments, TRBV6-2 and TRBV6-3 among them, were indistinguishable and were therefore excluded. In a later analysis, a missense DCLRE1C variant was linked to TCR beta V- and J-gene trimming. Later work showed greater clonal expansion in HLA-associated TCR beta chains than in equally common others.

The sequence was obtained from a man in his thirties or forties in good health and CMV-seronegative. The sample taken for sequencing was PBMCs. The V and J genes are TRBV5-1 and TRBJ1-5, with no clear D. CDR3: CASSPVRVRNQPQHF. CDR3 DNA sequence: TGCGCCAGCAGCCCGGTCCGGGTTCGCAATCAGCCCCAGCATTTT.